Each of the 24 T cell receptor beta chains below was sequenced from the same sample in a study of T cell repertoires in cytomegalovirus infection (dated by TCRdb to the late 2010s). This specimen's treatment or condition label, interpreted: in vitro stimulation with specific CMV peptide epitopes to enrich CMV-specific T cells. This sample was sequenced with an Illumina HiSeq 1500. In TCRdb, the public reads were trimmed at Q25 with fastp and aligned with MiXCR, with productive beta chains retained. Every CDR3 protein is listed once, alongside the most common genes and DNA of its rows. The sample data list some 800,000 distinct CDR3 sequences, and 30% to 35% of these were observed just once. The ten largest clones capture 9.5% to 15% of the sample. Their antigens remain unidentified. The sample in question was cultured CD8+ T cells from PBMCs, obtained from culture after CMV antigen stimulation. The receptors originated from a human donor in good health (CMV status not recorded). Some clones in this sample may be carry-over from other donors' samples.

This chain connects TRBV6-2 or TRBV6-3 to TRBJ2-7; 9 nucleotides line up with TRBD1. The ends lost 6 bases at V and 2 bases at J; junction bases unmatched: 5. Germline lookup yields CDR1 MNHEY and CDR2 SVGEGT. This CDR3 is built from 14 residues. CDR3: CASSKGQGPYEQYV. The CDR3, as DNA: TGTGCCAGCAGCAAGGGACAGGGCCCCTACGAGCAGTACGTC.

The chain couples TRBV27 to TRBJ1-1, with no clear D. The length of the CDR3 is 15 residues. The V end lost 0 bases, the J end lost 3 bases, and 11 bases lay between the germline ends. Germline V gene data show CDR1 as MNHEY and CDR2 as SMNVEV (reference sequence). The DNA for the CDR3 is TGTGCCAGCAGTTTATCGATACGTGGGGACACTGAAGCTTTCTTT. Protein: CASSLSIRGDTEAFF.

This chain links TRBV6-1 with TRBJ2-1; D may match TRBD1 or TRBD2 (5 bases each). The CDR3 spans 10 residues. Germline V gene data show CDR1 as MNHNS and CDR2 as SASEGT. CDR3 nucleotide sequence: TGTGCGTGTGGGGGTAATGAGCAGTTCTTC. Residues: CACGGNEQFF.

The chain couples TRBV24-1 to TRBJ2-2; the D gene is possibly TRBD1 (5 bases). This CDR3 comprises 16 residues. Germline V lookup: CDR1 KGHDR, CDR2 SFDVKD. Trimming took off 4 bases at V and 0 bases at J, with 11 bases between the two ends. CDR3 sequence (DNA): TGTGCCACCAGTGACCGACAGCTTGCGAACACCGGGGAGCTGTTTTTT. Its translation: CATSDRQLANTGELFF.

The chain combines TRBV19 with TRBJ2-5; TRBD2 aligns across 8 bases. Unmatched junction bases numbered 9, after V lost 3 bases and J lost 6 bases. In germline, CDR1 is LNHDA, CDR2 SQIVND (reference sequence). There are 15 residues in the CDR3. The CDR3 region is CASSMSAGAPKTQYF. In DNA form, the CDR3 reads TGTGCCAGTAGTATGTCAGCGGGAGCGCCTAAGACCCAGTACTTC. Full variable domain (rest looked up from reference TRBV19 and TRBJ2-5): DGGITQSPKYLFRKEGQNVTLSCEQNLNHDAMYWYRQDPGQGLRLIYYSQIVNDFQKGDIAEGYSVSREKKESFPLTVTSAQKNPTAFYLCASSMSAGAPKTQYFGPGTRLLVL.

The chain has TRBV12-3 or TRBV12-4 and TRBJ1-5, with D unclear. V was shortened by 1 base and J by 5 bases, with 15 bases between the two germline ends. The CDR3 runs 16 residues. The CDR3 loop reads CASSLDASDYHQPQHF. The CDR3 region has the DNA TGTGCCAGCAGTTTAGACGCCAGCGATTACCATCAGCCCCAGCATTTT.

The chain uses TRBV9 and TRBJ2-3; 8 bases line up with TRBD2. With 0 bases clipped from V and 3 bases from J, the junction kept 6 bases outside the gene matches. In germline, CDR1 is SGDLS, CDR2 YYNGEE. This CDR3 has 16 amino acids. CDR3 sequence: CASSVVGGGITDTQYF. CDR3 in DNA: TGTGCCAGCAGCGTAGTGGGCGGGGGGATTACAGATACGCAGTATTTT. Together with reference TRBV9 and TRBJ2-3, the CDR3 gives the full variable domain: DSGVTQTPKHLITATGQRVTLRCSPRSGDLSVYWYQQSLDQGLQFLIQYYNGEERAKGNILERFSAQQFPDLHSELNLSSLELGDSALYFCASSVVGGGITDTQYFGPGTRLTVL.

The CDR3 coding sequence is TGTGCCAGCACTACGGGACAGGGGGACCGCGGGTCACCCCTCCACTTT. This encodes CASTTGQGDRGSPLHF. V usage is TRBV6-2 or TRBV6-3 and J usage is TRBJ1-6; 11 bases align to TRBD1. With 7 bases clipped from V and 10 bases from J, the junction kept 12 bases outside the gene matches. The CDR3 has 16 amino acids. Germline V gives CDR1 MNHEY, CDR2 SVGEGT.

The chain carries TRBV20-1 and TRBJ2-7, with D unclear. The CDR3 sequence is 12 residues long. CDR1 and CDR2 (germline): DFQATT, SNEGSKA (reference sequence). In DNA form, the CDR3 reads TGCAGCCCGCCCCAGGACTCCTACGAGCAGTACTTC. Encoded protein: CSPPQDSYEQYF.

The J gene is TRBJ2-1, the V gene TRBV2; D is uncertain. Germline CDR1 reads SNHLY; CDR2 reads FYNNEI. The CDR3 has 15 amino acids. V was clipped by 3 bases and J by 3 bases, with 12 bases between them. For the CDR3, the DNA is TGTGCCAGCAGTGATGTAGTAGGGCTCTACAATGAGCAGTTCTTC. Amino acid sequence: CASSDVVGLYNEQFF.

This clonotype appeared many times. The chain links TRBV12-3 or TRBV12-4 to TRBJ1-3; no clear D gene. V shed 5 bases and J shed 4 bases, with 9 bases lying between them. This CDR3 region has 13 residues. The CDR3 sequence: CASSPHTGNTIYF. The CDR3 nucleotides read TGTGCCAGCAGTCCTCATACGGGAAACACCATATATTTT.

V usage is TRBV13 and J usage is TRBJ2-1; 7 positions agree with TRBD1. The CDR3 has 17 amino acids. CDR1 and CDR2 from the germline V gene are PRHDT and FYEKMQ (reference sequence). The V gene end was trimmed by 5 bases and the J gene end by 5 bases; junction bases not matched to a gene: 15. This chain's CDR3 is CASSIRQGRGIDNEQFF. The CDR3 region has the DNA TGTGCCAGCAGCATTCGACAGGGCCGAGGGATAGACAATGAGCAGTTCTTC.

The chain couples TRBV7-4 to TRBJ1-2; no firm D call. CDR1 and CDR2 (germline): SGHVT, SQSDAQ. Trimming left V 5 bases short and J 8 bases short, with 15 bases between. CDR3 length: 13 residues. The CDR3 region is CASSPRTEEGYTF. Here the CDR3 DNA reads TGTGCCAGCAGCCCCAGGACGGAAGAGGGCTACACCTTC.

V is TRBV4-1 and J is TRBJ2-7; TRBD1 matches at 7 bases. The V and J ends lost 0 bases and 5 bases, in that order; junction bases with no gene match: 10. There are 16 residues in the CDR3. The germline CDR1 and CDR2 sequences are MGHRA and YSYEKL. The CDR3 nucleotides are TGCGCCAGCAGCCAAGAAACGGGCAGGGGGAGCGACGAGCAGTACTTC. This sequence encodes CASSQETGRGSDEQYF.

The V call is TRBV4-1, the J call TRBJ2-2; D gene unclear. The CDR3 has 14 amino acids. Germline loops: CDR1 MGHRA, CDR2 YSYEKL. V lost 4 bases and J 4 bases, leaving 10 bases between the germline ends. CDR3 sequence: CASSPRTFTGELFF. CDR3 nucleotides: TGCGCCAGCAGCCCACGAACCTTCACCGGGGAGCTGTTTTTT.

This clonotype was detected a few times. V is TRBV4-1 and J is TRBJ2-1, with 9 nucleotides matching TRBD2. Germline values: CDR1 MGHRA, CDR2 YSYEKL. The CDR3 loop spans 17 amino acids. V lost 0 bases to trimming and J lost 2 bases; unmatched junction nucleotides: 5. CDR3 sequence (DNA): TGCGCCAGCAGCCAAGATTGGGCTAGCGGGACCTACAATGAGCAGTTCTTC. Translating it yields CASSQDWASGTYNEQFF.

This clonotype came up a few times. The gene calls are TRBV28 and TRBJ2-1, with no clear D. Germline V CDR1 and CDR2: MDHEN, SYDVKM. The CDR3 spans 15 residues. Trimming took 3 bases from V and 5 from J, leaving 14 bases between them. The DNA of the CDR3 is TGTGCCAGCAGTTTGTGGGTCAGACCCCACAATGAGCAGTTCTTC. Translated, it gives CASSLWVRPHNEQFF.

Many counts were recorded for this clonotype. The V gene is TRBV7-6, the J gene TRBJ2-7; 8 nucleotides match TRBD1. The CDR3 sequence is 15 residues long. Unmatched junction bases numbered 10, after V lost 2 bases and J lost 7 bases. Germline V CDR1 and CDR2: SGHVS, FNYEAQ. This CDR3 reads CASSLPGDRRREQYF. CDR3 nucleotide sequence: TGTGCCAGCAGCTTACCGGGGGACAGGCGCCGAGAGCAGTACTTC.

This clonotype was detected only a few times. This may be a read error, as it is one base from a much larger clone. J is TRBJ2-7 and V is TRBV7-6, with no clear D. This CDR3 is 13 amino acids long. Germline V lookup: CDR1 SGHVS, CDR2 FNYEAQ. The V gene lost 5 bases and the J gene lost 3 bases, with 11 bases spanning the gap. The CDR3 region is CASSPTQLYEQYF. The CDR3 DNA sequence: TGTGCCAGCAGCCCCACACAGCTCTACGAGCAGTACTTC.

The V and J genes are TRBV7-4 and TRBJ2-7; 11 bases map to TRBD1. V lost 6 bases and J lost 2; bases outside the gene matches: 6. CDR1 and CDR2 from the germline V gene are SGHVT and SQSDAQ. This CDR3 has 15 amino acids. CDR3: CASSGQGAIPYEQYF. The CDR3 DNA sequence: TGTGCCAGCAGTGGACAGGGGGCAATACCCTACGAGCAGTACTTC.

The chain combines TRBV27 with TRBJ2-5; 7 positions agree with TRBD1. The CDR3 is 13 residues long. The V and J ends lost 6 bases and 6 bases, in that order; junction bases with no gene match: 7. Germline V gives CDR1 MNHEY, CDR2 SMNVEV (reference sequence). The CDR3 sequence: CASSPGTVQTQYF. As DNA, the CDR3 is TGTGCCAGCAGCCCCGGGACAGTGCAGACCCAGTACTTC.

V usage is TRBV13 and J usage is TRBJ1-2; D is perhaps TRBD1 (5 bases). With 5 bases removed from V and 8 bases from J, the gap between germline ends came to 15 bases. The CDR3 is made up of 13 amino acids. The germline gives CDR1 PRHDT, CDR2 FYEKMQ (reference sequence). The CDR3 DNA is TGTGCCAGCAGCGCGCAGGGTGAAGGCGGCTACACCTTC. Translation: CASSAQGEGGYTF.

This clonotype was observed a handful of times. V usage is TRBV3-1 and J usage is TRBJ2-5, with a possible D match to TRBD1 (5 bases). This CDR3 region has 15 residues. Germline lookup yields CDR1 LGHDT and CDR2 YNNKEL (reference sequence). V was cut by 0 bases and J by 1 base, with 9 bases left in between. The CDR3 region is CASSQEQVLQETQYF. The CDR3 nucleotides read TGTGCCAGCAGCCAAGAACAGGTACTCCAAGAGACCCAGTACTTC.

In its sample, this clonotype was seen many times. The gene calls are TRBV7-6 and TRBJ1-1, with TRBD1 identical over 7 bases. Trimming removed 5 bases from V and 1 base from J; junction bases left unmatched: 16. The CDR3 has 18 amino acids. CDR1 and CDR2 from the germline V gene are SGHVS and FNYEAQ. CDR3 residues: CASSPRPETGFKNTEAFF. Written as DNA, the CDR3 is TGTGCCAGCAGCCCACGACCAGAGACAGGGTTCAAGAACACTGAAGCTTTCTTT.